A selection of T cell receptor beta chains follows, all from one sample in a study of shared clonotypes between healthy human individuals. Some clones are missing from TCRdb's copy, which holds only in-frame ones; the method was immunoSEQ multiplex PCR. The sample has some 2,100,000 clones, under 95% seen once. Sequences were obtained from naive CD8+ T cells from PBMCs. The receptor source for this set is a man aged 18 to 29 in good health. Some clones in this sample may be carry-over from other donors' samples. The CDR3 runs from the conserved cysteine through the conserved F or W. A D gene is named only where the DNA matches it firmly. Rows give clone size only sometimes, using once, few, many, or a class for an expanded clone.

CDR3 DNA,CDR3 protein,V gene,J gene,D gene,clone size,CDR3 length
TGTGCCAGCAGTAGATCAACAACTAATGAAAAACTGTTTTTT,CASSRSTTNEKLFF,TRBV7-9,TRBJ1-4,-,few,14
TGTGCCAGCAGTTACACACTACCGGGACAGACCTCCGAGCAGTACTTC,CASSYTLPGQTSEQYF,TRBV6-5,TRBJ2-7,TRBD1,-,16
TGTGCCAGCAGTTTTCTAGCTAGCGGAAGAAGAGAGCAGTTCTTC,CASSFLASGRREQFF,TRBV27,TRBJ2-1,TRBD2,-,15
TGTGCCTGGAGAAGGATAGCTGGGGGGGAAAAACTGTTTTTT,CAWRRIAGGEKLFF,TRBV30,TRBJ1-4,-,-,14
TGTGCCAGCAGTCCATTCACTAGCGGGAGGGACCTGAGCTCCTACAATGAGCAGTTCTTC,CASSPFTSGRDLSSYNEQFF,TRBV28,TRBJ2-1,TRBD2,-,20
TGTGCCAGCAGTTTATACCGCCGGGGGGGTGGGCGGGACAATGAGCAGTTCTTC,CASSLYRRGGGRDNEQFF,TRBV27,TRBJ2-1,TRBD2,-,18
TGTGCCAGCAGCTTGGAAGCTAGCCCGTACGAGCAGTACTTC,CASSLEASPYEQYF,TRBV5-6,TRBJ2-7,-,once,14
TGTGCCAGCCAATCCTTCCGGGCCCGAGACAATGAGCAGTTCTTC,CASQSFRARDNEQFF,TRBV28,TRBJ2-1,-,-,15
TGCGCCAGCAGCCCAGGACCGACAATTGCCCAAACTTATACGCAGTATTTT,CASSPGPTIAQTYTQYF,TRBV5-1,TRBJ2-3,-,-,17
TGTGCCAGCAGTCCTTACTCCGACAATGAGCAGTTCTTC,CASSPYSDNEQFF,TRBV28,TRBJ2-1,-,once,13
TGTGCCAGCATATCACTAGCGGAACCGGGAGAGACCCAGTACTTC,CASISLAEPGETQYF,TRBV2,TRBJ2-5,TRBD2,-,15
TGTGCCAGCAGTGAAGGTCTAGCGGGAAACAATGAGCAGTTCTTC,CASSEGLAGNNEQFF,TRBV25-1,TRBJ2-1,TRBD2,-,15
TGTGCCAGCGCTGGGGGGGCTGTTGAAGCTTTCTTT,CASAGGAVEAFF,TRBV5-5,TRBJ1-1,-,-,12
TGTGCCAGCAGTTCGCAATCCGGCGGGAGGGCCTACTATACGCAGTATTTT,CASSSQSGGRAYYTQYF,TRBV27,TRBJ2-3,TRBD2,-,17
TGCGCCAGCAGTCGAATGAACACTGAAGCTTTCTTT,CASSRMNTEAFF,TRBV4-1,TRBJ1-1,-,-,12
TGTGCCAGCAGCTTGGAATGGGACAAATCCTCCTACGAGCAGTACTTC,CASSLEWDKSSYEQYF,TRBV5-8,TRBJ2-7,-,-,16
TGTGCCAGCAGCCCGAGGACAGGGCGCAATGAGCAGTTCTTC,CASSPRTGRNEQFF,TRBV7-6,TRBJ2-1,TRBD1,-,14
TGTGCCAGTAGTATAGTGACGGGGGGGGTCTACGAGCAGTACTTC,CASSIVTGGVYEQYF,TRBV19,TRBJ2-7,TRBD2,-,15
TGTGCCAGCAGTGATCCGAACCAGAGGGGGAACTACGAGCAGTACTTC,CASSDPNQRGNYEQYF,TRBV2,TRBJ2-7,-,-,16
TGTGCCTGGAGTGTTGGGAGCGGGAAGGATACGCAGTATTTT,CAWSVGSGKDTQYF,TRBV30,TRBJ2-3,TRBD2,once,14
TGCGCCAGCAGCCTGGATAACGGGAATACTGAAGCTTTCTTT,CASSLDNGNTEAFF,TRBV4-3,TRBJ1-1,-,-,14
TGTGCCAGCAGCCCAAGCATGGGGTATGGCACAGATACGCAGTATTTT,CASSPSMGYGTDTQYF,TRBV9,TRBJ2-3,-,-,16
TGTGCCAGCAGCGTAGCCGACCGCTCCTACGAGCAGTACTTC,CASSVADRSYEQYF,TRBV9,TRBJ2-7,-,-,14
TGTGCCAGCAGCATGAAGGACAGGGAGGCTGAAGCTTTCTTT,CASSMKDREAEAFF,TRBV21-1,TRBJ1-1,-,-,14
TGTGCCAGCAGCGCCGGACTCCAAGAAAACAATGAGCAGTTCTTC,CASSAGLQENNEQFF,TRBV6-5,TRBJ2-1,-,-,15
TGCAGCGTTACCGGCGGGGAGAATTCAAACTACGAGCAGTACTTC,CSVTGGENSNYEQYF,TRBV29-1,TRBJ2-7,-,-,15
TGTGCCAGCAGTTTATTGGGGGACTCCGGGGAGCTGTTTTTT,CASSLLGDSGELFF,TRBV27,TRBJ2-2,-,-,14
TGTGCCAGCAGGGGGGTAGCGGGGAGAACTATGGCCTACACCTTC,CASRGVAGRTMAYTF,TRBV28,TRBJ1-2,-,-,15
TGTGCCAGCAGTTTCTCCCCCTCAGGGTACAATGAGCAGTTCTTC,CASSFSPSGYNEQFF,TRBV28,TRBJ2-1,-,-,15
TGTGCCAGCAGCTTGGCCGGGACAGGGCTTTTAGAGCAGTACTTC,CASSLAGTGLLEQYF,TRBV5-4,TRBJ2-7,TRBD1,-,15
TGTGCCAGCAGCGAAACCAATCAGCCCCAGCATTTT,CASSETNQPQHF,TRBV5-8,TRBJ1-5,-,-,12
TGCGCCAGCAGCCGTCAAACGGGGCGGGGTAGAAATCAGCCCCAGCATTTT,CASSRQTGRGRNQPQHF,TRBV4-1,TRBJ1-5,-,-,17
TGTGCCACCAGCTTAGGGGAAAAACTGTTTTTT,CATSLGEKLFF,TRBV15,TRBJ1-4,-,-,11
TGTGCCAGCAGTGAAGCCAGGACAGGGGGCTACGAGCAGTACTTC,CASSEARTGGYEQYF,TRBV6-1,TRBJ2-7,TRBD1,-,15
TGTGCCAGCAGTTTCCCAAACCGGGACCTCAAAAACATTCAGTACTTC,CASSFPNRDLKNIQYF,TRBV27,TRBJ2-4,-,-,16
TGTGCCAGCAGCTTATCGTTGATAGGCAATGAGCAGTTCTTC,CASSLSLIGNEQFF,TRBV13,TRBJ2-1,-,-,14
TGTGCCAGCAACGTGGGACAGTACACCGGGGAGCTGTTTTTT,CASNVGQYTGELFF,TRBV28,TRBJ2-2,TRBD1,-,14
TGTGCCAGCAGTTCTGTGCGGGAGGTCACCGGGGAGCTGTTTTTT,CASSSVREVTGELFF,TRBV6-5,TRBJ2-2,TRBD2,-,15
TGCGCCAGCAGCGGATTACTACGGGACACCGAAGTTAGGGGCTACACCTTC,CASSGLLRDTEVRGYTF,TRBV5-1,TRBJ1-2,-,once,17
TGTGCCTGGAGTTGGGGGGGCTACGAGCAGTACTTC,CAWSWGGYEQYF,TRBV30,TRBJ2-7,TRBD2,-,12
TGTGCCAGCAGCAAAAGCCCTGACACCGGACCACCAGTGGACACTGAAGCTTTCTTT,CASSKSPDTGPPVDTEAFF,TRBV21-1,TRBJ1-1,-,-,19